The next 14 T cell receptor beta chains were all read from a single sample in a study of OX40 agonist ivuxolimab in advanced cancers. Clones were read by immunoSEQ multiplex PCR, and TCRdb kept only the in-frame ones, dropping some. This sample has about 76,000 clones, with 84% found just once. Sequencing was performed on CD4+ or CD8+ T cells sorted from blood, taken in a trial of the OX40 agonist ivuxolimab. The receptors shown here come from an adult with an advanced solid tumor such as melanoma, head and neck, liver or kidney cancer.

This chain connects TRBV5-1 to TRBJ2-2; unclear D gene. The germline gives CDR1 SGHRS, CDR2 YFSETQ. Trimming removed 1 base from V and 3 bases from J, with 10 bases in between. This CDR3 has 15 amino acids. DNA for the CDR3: TGCGCCAGCAGCTTGTTACCCTCCGACACCGGGGAGCTGTTTTTT. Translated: CASSLLPSDTGELFF.

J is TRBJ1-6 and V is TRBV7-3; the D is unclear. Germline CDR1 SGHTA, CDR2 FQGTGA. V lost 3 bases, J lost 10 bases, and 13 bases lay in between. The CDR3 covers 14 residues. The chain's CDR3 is CASSLQDGGSPLHF. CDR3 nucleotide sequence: TGTGCCAGCAGCTTGCAGGACGGCGGCTCACCCCTCCACTTT.

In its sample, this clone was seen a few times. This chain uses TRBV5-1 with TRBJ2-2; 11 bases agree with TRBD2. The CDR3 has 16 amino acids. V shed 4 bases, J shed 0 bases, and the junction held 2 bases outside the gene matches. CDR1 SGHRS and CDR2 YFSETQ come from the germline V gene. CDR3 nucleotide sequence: TGCGCCAGCAGCCTGGGACTAGCGGCGAACACCGGGGAGCTGTTTTTT. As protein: CASSLGLAANTGELFF.

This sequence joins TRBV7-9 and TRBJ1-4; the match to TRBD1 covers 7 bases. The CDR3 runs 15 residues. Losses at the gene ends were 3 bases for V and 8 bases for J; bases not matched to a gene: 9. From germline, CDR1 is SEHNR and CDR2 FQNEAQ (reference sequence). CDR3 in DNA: TGTGCCAGCAGCTTTTCACAGGGGCCGGGGGAAAAACTGTTTTTT. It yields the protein CASSFSQGPGEKLFF.

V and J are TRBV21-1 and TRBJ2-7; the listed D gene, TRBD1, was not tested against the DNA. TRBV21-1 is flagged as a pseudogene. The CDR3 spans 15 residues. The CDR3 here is CASSDRQGGTYEQYF. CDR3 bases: TGTGCCAGCAGCGACCGACAGGGGGGGACCTACGAGCAGTACTTC.

CDR3 coding DNA: TGCAGCGTTGATTTCTGGGGCACAGGCTATGGCTACACCTTC. Its protein product is CSVDFWGTGYGYTF. V gene TRBV29-1 combines with J gene TRBJ1-2; D is perhaps TRBD1 (5 bases). CDR3 length: 14 amino acids. Germline-derived CDR1 and CDR2 are SQVTM and ANQGSEA. Trimming stripped 3 bases from V and 4 bases from J, with 15 bases between.

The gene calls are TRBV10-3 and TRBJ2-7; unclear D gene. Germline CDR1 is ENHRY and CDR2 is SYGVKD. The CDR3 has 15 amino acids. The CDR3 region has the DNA TGTGCAAGCGCCAATTCCTGGGAAGGGATCTACGAGCAGTACTTC. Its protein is CASANSWEGIYEQYF.

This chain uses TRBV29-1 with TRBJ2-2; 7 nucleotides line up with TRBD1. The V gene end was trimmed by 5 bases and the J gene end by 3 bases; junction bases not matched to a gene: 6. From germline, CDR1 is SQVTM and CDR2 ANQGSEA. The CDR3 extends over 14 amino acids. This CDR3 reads CSVRRQGDTGELFF. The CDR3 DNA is TGCAGCGTTCGTCGGCAGGGGGACACCGGGGAGCTGTTTTTT.

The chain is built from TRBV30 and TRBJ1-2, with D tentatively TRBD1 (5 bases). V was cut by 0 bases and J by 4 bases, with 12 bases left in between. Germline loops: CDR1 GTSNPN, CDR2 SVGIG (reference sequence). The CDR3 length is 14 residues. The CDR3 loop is CAWSVLRGIYGYTF. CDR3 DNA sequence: TGTGCCTGGAGTGTACTTAGGGGAATCTATGGCTACACCTTC.

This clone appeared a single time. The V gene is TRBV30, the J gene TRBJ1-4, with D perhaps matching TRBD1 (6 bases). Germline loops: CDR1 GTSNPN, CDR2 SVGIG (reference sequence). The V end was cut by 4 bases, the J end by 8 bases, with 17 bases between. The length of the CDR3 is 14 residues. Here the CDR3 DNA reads TGTGCCTGGAATACAGGGACTGGACGCGAAAAACTGTTTTTT. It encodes CAWNTGTGREKLFF.

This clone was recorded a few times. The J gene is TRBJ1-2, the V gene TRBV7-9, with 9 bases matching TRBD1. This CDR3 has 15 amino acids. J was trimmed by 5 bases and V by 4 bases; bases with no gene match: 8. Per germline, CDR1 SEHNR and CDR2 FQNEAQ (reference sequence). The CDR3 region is CASSSPGQGGYGYTF. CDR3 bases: TGTGCCAGCAGCTCGCCGGGACAGGGAGGGTATGGCTACACCTTC.

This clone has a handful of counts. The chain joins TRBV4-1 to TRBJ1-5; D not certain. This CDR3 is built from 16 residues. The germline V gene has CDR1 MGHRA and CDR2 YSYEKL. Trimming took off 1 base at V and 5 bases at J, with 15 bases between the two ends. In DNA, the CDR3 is TGCGCCAGCAGCCAAGGGCATACCAGCTCCGATCAGCCCCAGCATTTT. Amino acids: CASSQGHTSSDQPQHF.

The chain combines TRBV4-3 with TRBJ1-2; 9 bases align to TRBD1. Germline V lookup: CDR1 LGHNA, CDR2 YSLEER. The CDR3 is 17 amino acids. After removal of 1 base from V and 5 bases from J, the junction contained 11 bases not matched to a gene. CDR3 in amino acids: CASSQGTGTGNLYGYTF. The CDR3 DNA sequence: TGCGCCAGCAGCCAAGGTACCGGGACAGGGAATTTATATGGCTACACCTTC.

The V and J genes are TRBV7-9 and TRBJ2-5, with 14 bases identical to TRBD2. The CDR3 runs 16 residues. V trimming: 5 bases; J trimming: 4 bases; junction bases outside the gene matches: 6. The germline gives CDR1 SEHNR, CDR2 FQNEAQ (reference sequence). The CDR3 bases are TGTGCCAGCAGCCCTGGGACTAGCGGGGGCCGAGAGACCCAGTACTTC. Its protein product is CASSPGTSGGRETQYF. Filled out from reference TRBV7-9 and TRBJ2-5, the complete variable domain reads DTGVSQNPRHKITKRGQNVTFRCDPISEHNRLYWYRQTLGQGPEFLTYFQNEAQLEKSRLLSDRFSAERPKGSFSTLEIQRTEQGDSAMYLCASSPGTSGGRETQYFGPGTRLLVL.